This T cell receptor beta chain was obtained from a study of beta chain features in type 1 diabetes (dated 2018 in TCRdb). For context, the study as a whole: Mean age, gender distribution, total cell number and subset yield were not different between patients and healthy donors. In the study, recently diagnosed type 1 diabetes patients and matched healthy donors were compared on the TCRB repertoires of their sorted circulating CD4+ T cell subsets. A total of around 110,000,000 sorted cells were examined across all samples, and RNA yield correlated strongly with the number of cells per subset. Naive and central memory subsets were obtained from all 30 or so donors, but regulatory and stem cell-like memory subsets were isolated from only 8 patients and roughly eight healthy donors. Study-level results and caveats: Sequencing cDNA rather than genomic DNA could over-represent highly expressing activated cells, although activation and CD3 levels did not differ between groups. At VDJ recombination sites, patients with type 1 diabetes made fewer insertions and deleted more nucleotides, a pattern implying thymic rearrangement abnormalities. HLA sub-analyses involved small numbers of individuals, so any influence of HLA type on TCRB rearrangement remained unresolved. The naive, central memory and regulatory TCRB repertoires appeared to resemble one another more closely among patients than among healthy donors. In all four CD4+ subsets, TCRB CDR3 length was moderately but significantly shorter in type 1 diabetes patients. PCR might favor shorter templates, but patient and control samples were amplified and corrected together, so any skew would affect both groups equally.

The entire amount of isolated RNA was reverse transcribed using the High Capacity cDNA Reverse Transcription Kit, so the sequenced TCRB transcripts were expressed ones. Deep immunoSEQ sequencing was applied to naive, central memory and regulatory T cell samples, giving an average of about 3.8 million total reads per sample. Sorted cells were lysed in RLT buffer, and RNA was extracted using DNase-treated RNeasy Micro or Mini kits according to cell number. Each cell subset was processed on its own to prevent cross-contamination, while patient and healthy donor samples were processed together. The immunoSEQ multiplex PCR was used to amplify TCRB sequences from cDNA, yielding 87-bp fragments that span the CDR3 region. Sequencing of the amplicons was performed on the Illumina HiSeq platform. Per the source publication's procedure: PCR bias was computationally corrected using synthetic template baselines, reads within Hamming distance 2 were collapsed, and singletons that could not be merged were discarded. Reads were aligned against IMGT to assign V, D and J genes, CDR3 length and insertions or deletions at six rearrangement sites. Clonotype counts were normalized to sorted cell number within each subset before computing true diversity and Gini coefficients with the tcR R package. Repertoire sharing was quantified using the overlap coefficient calculated on TCRB nucleotide sequences. This immuneACCESS table, as held by TCRdb, lists in-frame sequences with V and J called but not all clones. Of the missing ones, under half trace to an unresolved V gene in checked studies; the others have no known cause. The DNA was the basis for D and trimming; V, J and clone size are from that table. Recorded for this sample are roughly 140,000 clones; about a tenth of them occurred a single time. The ten top clones hold roughly 0.45% of the sample.

Based on the germline V gene, the CDR1 and CDR2 sequences are SQVTM and ANQGSEA. The CDR3 runs 14 residues from the cysteine to the phenylalanine. CDR3 DNA only is kept here, 42 bases in frame from base 1. Cut back by 6 bases and 9 bases, the V and J ends lie 21 bases apart. The table lists this clone with a few counts. No cognate antigen has been identified for it. No base-level quality is on record; no much larger clone is a single base apart. From each donor, a single peripheral blood sample of about 100 mL on average was drawn into heparinised tubes. Naive, central memory, regulatory and stem cell-like memory CD4+ T cells were sorted on a BD FACSAria II using a panel including CD45RO, CCR7, CD25, CD127, CD95 and CD27. Every sorted population had a purity above 98%. Right away, PBMCs were isolated by Lymphoprep density gradient centrifugation and were stained directly, with no culture step. To minimize batch effects, samples were stained and sorted in pairs, one healthy donor with one patient per experiment.

The TCR originated in a man younger than 40 with type 1 diabetes. The rearrangement combines TRBV29-1 with TRBJ2-1, with a weak D call of TRBD1 (5 bases match). Material: central memory CD4+ T cells from blood. The sequence in DNA is TGCAGCGTATCGGAGACAGTCCTAGATACTGAGCAGTTCTTC. It is translated as CSVSETVLDTEQFF.